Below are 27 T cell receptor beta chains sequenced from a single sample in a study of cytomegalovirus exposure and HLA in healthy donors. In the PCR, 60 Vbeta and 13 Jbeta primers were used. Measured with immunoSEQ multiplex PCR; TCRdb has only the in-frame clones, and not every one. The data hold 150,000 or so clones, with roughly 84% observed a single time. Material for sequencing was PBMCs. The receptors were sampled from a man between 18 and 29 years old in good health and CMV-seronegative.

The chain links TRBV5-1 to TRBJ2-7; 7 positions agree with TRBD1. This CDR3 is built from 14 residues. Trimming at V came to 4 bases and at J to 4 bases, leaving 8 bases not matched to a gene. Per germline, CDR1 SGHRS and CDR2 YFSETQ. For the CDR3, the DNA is TGCGCCAGCAGCCCACAGGGGCGCGAATACGAGCAGTACTTC. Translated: CASSPQGREYEQYF.

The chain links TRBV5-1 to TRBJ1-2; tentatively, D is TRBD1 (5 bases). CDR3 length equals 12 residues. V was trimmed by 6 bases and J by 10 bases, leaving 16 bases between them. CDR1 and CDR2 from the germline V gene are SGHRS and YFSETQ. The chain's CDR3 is CASTPEGRDYTF. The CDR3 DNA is TGCGCCAGCACCCCGGAGGGGCGGGACTACACCTTC.

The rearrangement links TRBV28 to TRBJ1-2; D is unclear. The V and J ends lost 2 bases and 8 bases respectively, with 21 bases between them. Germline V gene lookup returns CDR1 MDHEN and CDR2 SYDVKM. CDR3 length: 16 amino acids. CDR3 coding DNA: TGTGCCAGCAGTTTAGTAGAGGATAGCCAAGACCGGGGCTACACCTTC. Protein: CASSLVEDSQDRGYTF.

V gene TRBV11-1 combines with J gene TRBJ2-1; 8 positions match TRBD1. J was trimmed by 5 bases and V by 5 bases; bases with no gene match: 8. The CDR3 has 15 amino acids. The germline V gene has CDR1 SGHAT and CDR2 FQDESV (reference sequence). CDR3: CASSARTGHHNEQFF. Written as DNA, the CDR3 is TGTGCCAGCAGCGCCCGGACAGGGCACCACAATGAGCAGTTCTTC.

Here the CDR3 reads CASSVVAGGAYNEQFF. Here the CDR3 DNA reads TGTGCCAGCAGTGTGGTAGCGGGAGGGGCGTACAATGAGCAGTTCTTC. The chain couples TRBV6-1 to TRBJ2-1, with 11 bases matching TRBD2. The CDR3 runs to 16 residues. Germline loops: CDR1 MNHNS, CDR2 SASEGT. V dropped 4 bases and J dropped 4; count of bases not matched to a gene: 6.

CDR3 loop: CASSLAPWGGNEQFF. The CDR3 nucleotides are TGTGCCAGCAGCTTAGCACCATGGGGGGGGAATGAGCAGTTCTTC. The rearrangement joins TRBV7-2 to TRBJ2-1; 7 bases agree with TRBD2. Germline trimming cut 0 bases from V and 7 bases from J; bases unmatched to any gene: 6. The CDR3 length is 15 residues. The germline V gene encodes CDR1 SGHTA and CDR2 FQGNSA.

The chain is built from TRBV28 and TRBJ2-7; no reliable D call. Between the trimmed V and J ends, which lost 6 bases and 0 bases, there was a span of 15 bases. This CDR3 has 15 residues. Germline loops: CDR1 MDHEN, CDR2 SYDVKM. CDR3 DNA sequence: TGTGCCAGCAGCCCACAGCTTCCAACCTCCTACGAGCAGTACTTC. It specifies CASSPQLPTSYEQYF.

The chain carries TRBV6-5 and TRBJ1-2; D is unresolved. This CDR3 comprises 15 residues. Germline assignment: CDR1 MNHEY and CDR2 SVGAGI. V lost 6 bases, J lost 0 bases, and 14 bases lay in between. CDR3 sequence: CASSPGHTTNYGYTF. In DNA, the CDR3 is TGTGCCAGCAGCCCTGGGCATACCACTAACTATGGCTACACCTTC.

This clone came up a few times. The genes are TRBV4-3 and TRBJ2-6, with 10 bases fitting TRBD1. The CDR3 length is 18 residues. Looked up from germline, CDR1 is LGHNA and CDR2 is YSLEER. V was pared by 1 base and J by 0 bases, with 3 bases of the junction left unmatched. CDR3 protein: CASSQGGQGTSGANVLTF. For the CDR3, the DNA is TGCGCCAGCAGCCAAGGGGGACAGGGGACCTCTGGGGCCAACGTCCTGACTTTC.

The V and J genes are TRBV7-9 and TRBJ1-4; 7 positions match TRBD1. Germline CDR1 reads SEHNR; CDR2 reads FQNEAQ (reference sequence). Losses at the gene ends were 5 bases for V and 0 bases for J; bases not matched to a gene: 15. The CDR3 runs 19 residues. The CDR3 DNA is TGTGCCAGCAGCATCCTACCCCCGGGACAGCGAACAACTAATGAAAAACTGTTTTTT. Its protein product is CASSILPPGQRTTNEKLFF.

CDR3 region: CASSLGAFWETQYF. For the CDR3, the DNA is TGTGCCAGCAGCTTAGGGGCATTCTGGGAGACCCAGTACTTC. V is TRBV7-2 and J is TRBJ2-5, with D uncertain. Trimming cost V 1 base and J 5 bases, with 11 bases left between them. Looked up from germline, CDR1 is SGHTA and CDR2 is FQGNSA. The CDR3 is 14 amino acids.

CDR3 protein: CAIGAGTRSYEQYF. The CDR3 DNA follows: TGTGCCATCGGAGCGGGGACCCGATCCTACGAGCAGTACTTC. This chain links TRBV10-3 with TRBJ2-7, with 7 bases matching TRBD2. Trimming at V came to 8 bases and at J to 1 base, leaving 8 bases not matched to a gene. CDR1 and CDR2 (germline): ENHRY, SYGVKD. CDR3 length: 14 amino acids.

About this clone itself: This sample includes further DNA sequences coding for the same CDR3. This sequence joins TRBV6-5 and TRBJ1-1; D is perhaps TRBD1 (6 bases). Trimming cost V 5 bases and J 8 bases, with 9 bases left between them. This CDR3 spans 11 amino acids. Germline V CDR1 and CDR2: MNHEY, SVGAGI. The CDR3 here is CASSRDREAFF. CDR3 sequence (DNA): TGTGCCAGCAGTAGAGACAGGGAAGCTTTCTTT.

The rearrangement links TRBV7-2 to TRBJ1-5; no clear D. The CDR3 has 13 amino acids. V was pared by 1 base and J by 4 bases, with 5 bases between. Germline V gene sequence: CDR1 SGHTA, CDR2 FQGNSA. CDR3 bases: TGTGCCAGCAGCTTAGTCAGGAATCAGCCCCAGCATTTT. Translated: CASSLVRNQPQHF.

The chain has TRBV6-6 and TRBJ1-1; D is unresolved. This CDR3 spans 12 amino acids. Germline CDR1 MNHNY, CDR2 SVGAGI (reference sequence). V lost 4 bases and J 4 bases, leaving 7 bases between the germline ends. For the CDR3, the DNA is TGTGCCAGCAGTTGGAGAGGCACTGAAGCTTTCTTT. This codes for CASSWRGTEAFF.

This CDR3 reads CASSLLAGGSGELFF. In nucleotides, the CDR3 is TGTGCCAGCAGCTTACTAGCGGGAGGGAGCGGGGAGCTGTTTTTT. The chain employs TRBV5-4 and TRBJ2-2; 13 bases are a match to TRBD2. The V and J ends lost 2 bases and 7 bases, in that order; junction bases with no gene match: 2. CDR1 is SGHNT, CDR2 YYREEE, per germline (reference sequence). This CDR3 is built from 15 residues.

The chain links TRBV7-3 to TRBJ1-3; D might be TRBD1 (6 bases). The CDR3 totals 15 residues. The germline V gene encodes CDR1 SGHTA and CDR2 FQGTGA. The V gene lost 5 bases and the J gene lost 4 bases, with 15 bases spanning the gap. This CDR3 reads CASSTSGGTGNTIYF. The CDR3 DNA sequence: TGTGCCAGCAGCACTTCTGGGGGCACGGGAAACACCATATATTTT.

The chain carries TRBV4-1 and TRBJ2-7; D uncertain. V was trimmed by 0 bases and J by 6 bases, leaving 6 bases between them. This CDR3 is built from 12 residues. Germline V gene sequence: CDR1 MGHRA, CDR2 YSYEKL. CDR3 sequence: CASSQEIGEQYF. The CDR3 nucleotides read TGCGCCAGCAGCCAAGAGATCGGCGAGCAGTACTTC.

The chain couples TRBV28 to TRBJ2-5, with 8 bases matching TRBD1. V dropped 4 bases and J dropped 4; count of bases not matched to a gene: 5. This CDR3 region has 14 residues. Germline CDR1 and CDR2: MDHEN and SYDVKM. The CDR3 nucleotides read TGTGCCAGCAGTTCAGGGGGCTTTAGAGAGACCCAGTACTTC. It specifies CASSSGGFRETQYF.

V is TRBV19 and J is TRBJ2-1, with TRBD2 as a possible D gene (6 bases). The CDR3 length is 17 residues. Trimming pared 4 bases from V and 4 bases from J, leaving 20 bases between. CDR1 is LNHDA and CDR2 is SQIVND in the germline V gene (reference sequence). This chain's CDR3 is CASSKRRGNRAYNEQFF. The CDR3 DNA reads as TGTGCCAGTAGTAAACGGCGGGGTAACCGCGCGTACAATGAGCAGTTCTTC. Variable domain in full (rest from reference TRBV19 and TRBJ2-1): DGGITQSPKYLFRKEGQNVTLSCEQNLNHDAMYWYRQDPGQGLRLIYYSQIVNDFQKGDIAEGYSVSREKKESFPLTVTSAQKNPTAFYLCASSKRRGNRAYNEQFFGPGTRLTVL.

The CDR3 reads CASSPGDDRGTQYF. The CDR3 DNA reads TGTGCCAGCAGCCCCGGAGACGATAGGGGTACGCAGTATTTT. The chain joins TRBV27 to TRBJ2-3, with a weak D call TRBD1 (5 bases). Germline values: CDR1 MNHEY, CDR2 SMNVEV (reference sequence). V was cut by 6 bases and J by 8 bases, with 18 bases left in between. The CDR3 loop spans 14 amino acids.

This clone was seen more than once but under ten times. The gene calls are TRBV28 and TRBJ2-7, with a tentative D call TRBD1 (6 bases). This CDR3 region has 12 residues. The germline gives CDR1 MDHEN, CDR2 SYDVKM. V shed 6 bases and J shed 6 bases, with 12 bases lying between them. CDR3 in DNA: TGTGCCAGCAGCGGACAGCGACTCGAGCAGTACTTC. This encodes CASSGQRLEQYF.

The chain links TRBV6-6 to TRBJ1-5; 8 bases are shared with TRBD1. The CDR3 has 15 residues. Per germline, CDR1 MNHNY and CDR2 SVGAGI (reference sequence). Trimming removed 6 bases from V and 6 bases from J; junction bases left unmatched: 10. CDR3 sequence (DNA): TGTGCCAGCAGGCCTACGACAGGGGATGCTCAGCCCCAGCATTTT. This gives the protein CASRPTTGDAQPQHF.

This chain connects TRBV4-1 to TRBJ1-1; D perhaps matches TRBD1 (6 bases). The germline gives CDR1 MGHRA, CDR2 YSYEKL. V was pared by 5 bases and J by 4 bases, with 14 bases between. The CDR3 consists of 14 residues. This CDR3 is CASSKQGKGTEAFF. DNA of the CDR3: TGCGCCAGCAGCAAACAGGGAAAAGGCACTGAAGCTTTCTTT.

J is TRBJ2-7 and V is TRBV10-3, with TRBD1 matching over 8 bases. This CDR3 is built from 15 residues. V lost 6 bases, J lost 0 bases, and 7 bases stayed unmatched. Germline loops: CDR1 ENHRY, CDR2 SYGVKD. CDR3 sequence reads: CAIRDRDRSSYEQYF. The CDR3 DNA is TGTGCCATCAGAGACCGGGACAGGAGCTCCTACGAGCAGTACTTC.

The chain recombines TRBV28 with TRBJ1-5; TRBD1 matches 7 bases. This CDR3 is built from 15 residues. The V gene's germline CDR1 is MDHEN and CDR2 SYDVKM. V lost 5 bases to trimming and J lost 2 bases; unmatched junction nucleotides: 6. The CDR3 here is CASSDRVGGNQPQHF. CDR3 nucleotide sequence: TGTGCCAGCAGTGACAGGGTGGGCGGCAATCAGCCCCAGCATTTT. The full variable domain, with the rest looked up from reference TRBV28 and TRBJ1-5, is DVKVTQSSRYLVKRTGEKVFLECVQDMDHENMFWYRQDPGLGLRLIYFSYDVKMKEKGDIPEGYSVSREKKERFSLILESASTNQTSMYLCASSDRVGGNQPQHFGDGTRLSIL.

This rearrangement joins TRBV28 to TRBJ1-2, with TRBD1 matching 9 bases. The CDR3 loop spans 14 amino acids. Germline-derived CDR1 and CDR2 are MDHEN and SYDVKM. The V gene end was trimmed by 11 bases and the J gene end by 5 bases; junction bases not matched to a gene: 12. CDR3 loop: CAVPRGQGLYGYTF. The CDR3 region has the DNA TGTGCCGTCCCACGGGGACAGGGACTTTATGGCTACACCTTC.